Sequencing of this TCR beta chain was carried out in a study of T cells after yellow fever vaccination. Study-level findings and limits: Most primary-vaccination clones reappeared after the booster (about 95% CD4, about 88% CD8).

This clonotype showed up many times. Per germline, CDR1 MGHRA and CDR2 YSYEKL. CDR3 length equals 15 residues. Trimming took 2 bases from V and 1 from J, leaving 11 bases between them. Generation of TCR cDNA used 5'RACE template switching (which added a universal primer site and UMIs). TCRdb ran MiXCR on the 5' RACE reads and lists one entry per CDR3 protein. Seen here are roughly 56,000 distinct CDR3 sequences, around 6.1% observed once, and the top ten hold roughly 28%. The chain is built from TRBV4-1 and TRBJ1-2, with D unresolved. The receptor was derived from a young man who received the YFV17D yellow fever vaccine. The sample in question was PBMCs, either bulk or a sorted T-cell subset (CD4+, CD8+, memory, or dextramer-sorted; not recorded which), obtained on the day of the yellow fever booster vaccination. CDR3: CASSQSPGNNYGYTF. CDR3 coding DNA: TGCGCCAGCAGCCAATCCCCCGGGAATAACTATGGCTACACCTTC.